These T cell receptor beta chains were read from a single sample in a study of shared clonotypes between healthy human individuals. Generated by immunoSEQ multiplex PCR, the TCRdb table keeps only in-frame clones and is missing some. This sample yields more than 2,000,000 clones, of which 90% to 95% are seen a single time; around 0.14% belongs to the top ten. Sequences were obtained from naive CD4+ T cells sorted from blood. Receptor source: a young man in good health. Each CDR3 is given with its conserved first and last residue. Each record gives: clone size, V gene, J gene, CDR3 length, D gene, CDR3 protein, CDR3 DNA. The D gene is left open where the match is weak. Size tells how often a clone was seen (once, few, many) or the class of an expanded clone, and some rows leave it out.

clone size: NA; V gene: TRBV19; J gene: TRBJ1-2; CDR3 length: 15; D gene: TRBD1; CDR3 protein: CASSARDRGNYGYTF; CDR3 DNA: TGTGCCAGTAGTGCCCGGGACAGGGGAAACTATGGCTACACCTTC
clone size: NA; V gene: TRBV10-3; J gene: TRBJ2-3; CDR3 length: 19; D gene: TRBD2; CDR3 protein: CAISGSLGLAGPNTDTQYF; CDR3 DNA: TGTGCCATCAGTGGATCGTTGGGTCTAGCGGGTCCAAACACAGATACGCAGTATTTT
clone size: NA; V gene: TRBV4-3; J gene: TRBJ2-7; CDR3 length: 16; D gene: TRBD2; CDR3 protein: CASSRGLAALSYEQYF; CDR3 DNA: TGCGCCAGCAGCCGAGGACTAGCGGCGCTCTCCTACGAGCAGTACTTC
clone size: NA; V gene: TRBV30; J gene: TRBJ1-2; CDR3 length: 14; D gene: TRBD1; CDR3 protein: CAWRGQGVAYGYTF; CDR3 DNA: TGTGCCTGGAGGGGACAGGGAGTAGCCTATGGCTACACCTTC
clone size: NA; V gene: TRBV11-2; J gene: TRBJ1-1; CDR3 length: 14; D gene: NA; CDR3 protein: CASNLQGTFTEAFF; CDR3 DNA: TGTGCCAGCAACCTGCAAGGCACCTTCACTGAAGCTTTCTTT
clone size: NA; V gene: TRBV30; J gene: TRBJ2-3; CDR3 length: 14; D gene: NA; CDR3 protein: CAWSVVGWTDTQYF; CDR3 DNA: TGTGCCTGGAGTGTAGTCGGATGGACAGATACGCAGTATTTT
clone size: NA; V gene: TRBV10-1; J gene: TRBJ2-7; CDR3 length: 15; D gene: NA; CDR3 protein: CASSESVGRRHEQYF; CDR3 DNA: TGCGCCAGCAGTGAGTCGGTAGGCAGGCGGCACGAGCAGTACTTC
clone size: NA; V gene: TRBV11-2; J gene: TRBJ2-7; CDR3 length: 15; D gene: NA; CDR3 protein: CASSLVAGYGYEQYF; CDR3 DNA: TGTGCCAGCAGCTTAGTTGCAGGTTACGGATACGAGCAGTACTTC
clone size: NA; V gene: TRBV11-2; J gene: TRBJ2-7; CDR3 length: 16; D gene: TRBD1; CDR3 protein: CASSPPFLDRVGEQYF; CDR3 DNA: TGTGCCAGCAGCCCTCCTTTTTTGGACAGGGTTGGCGAGCAGTACTTC
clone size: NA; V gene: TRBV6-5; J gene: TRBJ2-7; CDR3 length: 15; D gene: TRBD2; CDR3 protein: CASSSSGSRSYEQYF; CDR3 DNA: TGTGCCAGCAGCTCCAGCGGGAGTCGCTCCTACGAGCAGTACTTC
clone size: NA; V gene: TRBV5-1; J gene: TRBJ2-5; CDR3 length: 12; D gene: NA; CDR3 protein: CATRLGTETQYF; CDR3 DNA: TGCGCCACTCGACTAGGAACGGAGACCCAGTACTTC
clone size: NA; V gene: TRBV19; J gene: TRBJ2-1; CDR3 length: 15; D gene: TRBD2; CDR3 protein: CASSMGTSAFIEQFF; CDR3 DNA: TGTGCCAGTAGTATGGGGACTAGCGCATTCATTGAGCAGTTCTTC
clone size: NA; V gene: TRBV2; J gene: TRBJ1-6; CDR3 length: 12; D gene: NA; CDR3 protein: CASSFRGSPLHF; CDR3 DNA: TGTGCCAGCAGTTTCAGGGGCTCACCCCTCCACTTT
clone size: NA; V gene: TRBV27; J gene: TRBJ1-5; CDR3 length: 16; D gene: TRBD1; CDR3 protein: CASSSRTGNRFQPQHF; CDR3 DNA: TGTGCCAGCAGTTCCCGGACAGGGAATAGATTTCAGCCCCAGCATTTT
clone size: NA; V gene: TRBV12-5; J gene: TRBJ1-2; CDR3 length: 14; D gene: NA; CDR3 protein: CASGFEGRLLGYTF; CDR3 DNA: TGTGCTAGTGGTTTCGAGGGACGGCTTCTTGGCTACACCTTC
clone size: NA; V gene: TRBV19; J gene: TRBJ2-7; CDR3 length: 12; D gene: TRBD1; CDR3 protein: CASSSTGHEQYF; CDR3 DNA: TGTGCCAGTAGTTCGACAGGGCACGAGCAGTACTTC
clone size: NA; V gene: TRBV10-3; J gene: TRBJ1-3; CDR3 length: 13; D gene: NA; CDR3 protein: CAIGVGSGNTIYF; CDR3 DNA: TGTGCCATCGGTGTTGGCTCTGGAAACACCATATATTTT
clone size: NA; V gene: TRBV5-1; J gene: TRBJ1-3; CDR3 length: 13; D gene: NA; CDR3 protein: CASRDGSGNTIYF; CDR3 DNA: TGCGCCAGCAGGGACGGCTCTGGAAACACCATATATTTT
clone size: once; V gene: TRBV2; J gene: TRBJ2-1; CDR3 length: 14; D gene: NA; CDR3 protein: CASSEGYSYNEQFF; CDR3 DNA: TGTGCCAGCAGTGAAGGATACTCCTACAATGAGCAGTTCTTC
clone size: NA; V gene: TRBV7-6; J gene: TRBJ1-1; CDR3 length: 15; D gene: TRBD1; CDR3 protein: CASSPTGTGGTEAFF; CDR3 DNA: TGTGCCAGCAGCCCCACCGGGACAGGGGGCACTGAAGCTTTCTTT
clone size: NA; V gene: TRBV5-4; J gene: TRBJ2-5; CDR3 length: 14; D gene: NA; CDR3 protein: CASSRRGGDETQYF; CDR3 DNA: TGTGCCAGCAGTCGAAGGGGGGGGGATGAGACCCAGTACTTC
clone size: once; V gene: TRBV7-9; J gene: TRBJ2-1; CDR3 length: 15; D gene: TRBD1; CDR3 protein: CASSLGTGRGSEQFF; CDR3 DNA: TGTGCCAGCAGCCTAGGGACAGGGCGAGGAAGTGAGCAGTTCTTC
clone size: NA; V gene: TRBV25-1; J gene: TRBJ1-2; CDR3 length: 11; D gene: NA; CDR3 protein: CASSLLGGYTF; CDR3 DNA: TGTGCCAGCAGCCTCCTTGGCGGCTACACCTTC
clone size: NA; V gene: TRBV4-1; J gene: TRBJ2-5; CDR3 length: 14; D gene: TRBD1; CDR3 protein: CASSQLQGVETQYF; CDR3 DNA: TGCGCCAGCAGCCAACTACAGGGGGTAGAGACCCAGTACTTC
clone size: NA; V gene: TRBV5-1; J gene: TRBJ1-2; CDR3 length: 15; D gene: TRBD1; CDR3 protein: CASSSGQGVGYGYTF; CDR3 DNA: TGCGCCAGCAGCTCGGGACAGGGGGTAGGGTATGGCTACACCTTC
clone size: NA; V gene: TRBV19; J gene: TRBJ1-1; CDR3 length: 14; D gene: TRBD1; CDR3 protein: CASRDRGPFDEAFF; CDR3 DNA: TGTGCCAGTAGGGACAGGGGACCTTTTGATGAAGCTTTCTTT
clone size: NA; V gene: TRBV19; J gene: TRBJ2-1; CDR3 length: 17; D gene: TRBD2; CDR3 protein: CASSIDLGAGGKNEQFF; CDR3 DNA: TGTGCCAGTAGTATAGATCTGGGTGCGGGGGGAAAGAATGAGCAGTTCTTC
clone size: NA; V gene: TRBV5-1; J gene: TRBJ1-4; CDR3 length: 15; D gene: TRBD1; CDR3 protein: CASSLAGGTNEKLFF; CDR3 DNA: TGCGCCAGCAGCCTAGCAGGGGGAACTAATGAAAAACTGTTTTTT
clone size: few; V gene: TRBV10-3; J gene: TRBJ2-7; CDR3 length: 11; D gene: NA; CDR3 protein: CAIARGNEQYF; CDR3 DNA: TGTGCCATCGCTAGGGGTAACGAGCAGTACTTC
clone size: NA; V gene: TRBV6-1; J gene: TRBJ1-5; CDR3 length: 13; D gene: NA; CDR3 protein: CASSDGDNQPQHF; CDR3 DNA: TGTGCCAGCAGCGACGGGGACAATCAGCCCCAGCATTTT
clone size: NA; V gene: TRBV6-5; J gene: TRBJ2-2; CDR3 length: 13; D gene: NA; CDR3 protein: CASSYLGAGELFF; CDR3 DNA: TGTGCCAGCAGTTACCTTGGTGCCGGGGAGCTGTTTTTT
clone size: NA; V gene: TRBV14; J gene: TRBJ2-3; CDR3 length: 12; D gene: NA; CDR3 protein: CASSLTTDTQYF; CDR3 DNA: TGTGCCAGCAGCTTAACGACAGATACGCAGTATTTT
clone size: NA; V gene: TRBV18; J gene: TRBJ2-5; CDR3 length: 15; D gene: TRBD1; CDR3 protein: CASSPPGTAQETQYF; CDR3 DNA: TGTGCCAGCTCACCGCCCGGGACAGCCCAAGAGACCCAGTACTTC
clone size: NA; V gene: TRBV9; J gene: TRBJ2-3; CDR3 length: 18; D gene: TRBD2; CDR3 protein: CASSVVPIAGGRPDTQYF; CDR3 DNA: TGTGCCAGCAGCGTAGTCCCAATAGCGGGAGGGCGTCCAGATACGCAGTATTTT
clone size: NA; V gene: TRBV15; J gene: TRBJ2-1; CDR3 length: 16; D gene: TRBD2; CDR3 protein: CATSRDGTSAYNEQFF; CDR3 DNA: TGTGCCACCAGCAGAGACGGGACTAGCGCCTACAATGAGCAGTTCTTC
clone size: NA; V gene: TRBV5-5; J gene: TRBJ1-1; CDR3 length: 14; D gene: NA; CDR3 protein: CASSLGWGGPEAFF; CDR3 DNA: TGTGCCAGCAGCTTGGGTTGGGGAGGCCCTGAAGCTTTCTTT
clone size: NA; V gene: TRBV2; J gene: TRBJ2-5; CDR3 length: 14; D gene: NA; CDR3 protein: CASSGEVLQETQYF; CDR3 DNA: TGTGCCAGCAGTGGGGAAGTTCTCCAAGAGACCCAGTACTTC
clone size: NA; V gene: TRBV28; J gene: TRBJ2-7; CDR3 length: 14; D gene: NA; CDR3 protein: CASSLTRTGHEQYF; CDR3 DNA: TGTGCCAGCAGTCTAACCAGGACGGGTCACGAGCAGTACTTC
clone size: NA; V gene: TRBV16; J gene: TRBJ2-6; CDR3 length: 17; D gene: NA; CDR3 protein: CASSLGLLASGANVLTF; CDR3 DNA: TGTGCCAGCAGCCTAGGACTTTTGGCCTCTGGGGCCAACGTCCTGACTTTC
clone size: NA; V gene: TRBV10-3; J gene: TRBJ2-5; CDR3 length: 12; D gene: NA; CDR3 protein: CAISPPGETQYF; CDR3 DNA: TGTGCCATCAGTCCCCCCGGGGAGACCCAGTACTTC
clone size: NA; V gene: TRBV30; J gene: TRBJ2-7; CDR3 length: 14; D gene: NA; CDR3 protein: CAWSVDYSMGEQYF; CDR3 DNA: TGTGCCTGGAGTGTCGACTACTCCATGGGCGAGCAGTACTTC
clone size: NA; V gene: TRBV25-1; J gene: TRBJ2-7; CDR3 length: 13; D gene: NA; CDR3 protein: CASTQLGRDEQYF; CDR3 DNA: TGTGCCAGCACCCAATTAGGTAGGGACGAGCAGTACTTC
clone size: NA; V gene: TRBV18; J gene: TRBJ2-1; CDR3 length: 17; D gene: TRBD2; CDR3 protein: CASSPPSGGTSYNEQFF; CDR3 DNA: TGTGCCAGCTCACCGCCTAGCGGGGGGACCTCCTACAATGAGCAGTTCTTC
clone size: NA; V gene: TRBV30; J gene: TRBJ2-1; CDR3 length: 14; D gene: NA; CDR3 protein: CAWSLAGGYNEQFF; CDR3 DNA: TGTGCCTGGAGTCTGGCAGGTGGCTACAATGAGCAGTTCTTC
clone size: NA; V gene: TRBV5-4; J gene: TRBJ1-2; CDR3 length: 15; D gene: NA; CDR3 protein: CASSLRWGGSYGYTF; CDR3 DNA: TGTGCCAGCAGCTTGAGGTGGGGTGGCAGCTATGGCTACACCTTC
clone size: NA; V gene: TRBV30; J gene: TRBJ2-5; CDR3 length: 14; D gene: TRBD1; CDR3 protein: CAWRPGQQQETQYF; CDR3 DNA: TGTGCCTGGAGACCGGGACAGCAACAAGAGACCCAGTACTTC
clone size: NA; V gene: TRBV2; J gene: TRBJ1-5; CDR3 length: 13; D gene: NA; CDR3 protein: CASRAREGQPQHF; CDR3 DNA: TGTGCCAGCAGGGCCAGGGAAGGTCAGCCCCAGCATTTT
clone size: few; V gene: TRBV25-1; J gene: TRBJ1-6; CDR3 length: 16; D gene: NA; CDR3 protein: CASSASVGRYNSPLHF; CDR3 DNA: TGTGCCAGCAGTGCGTCAGTGGGAAGGTATAATTCACCCCTCCACTTT
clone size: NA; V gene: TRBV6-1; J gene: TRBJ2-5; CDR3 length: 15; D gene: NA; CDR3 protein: CASSGGQTYQETQYF; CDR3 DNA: TGTGCCAGCAGTGGTGGACAGACCTACCAAGAGACCCAGTACTTC
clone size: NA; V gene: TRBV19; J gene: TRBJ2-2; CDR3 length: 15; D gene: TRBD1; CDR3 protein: CASKGQLFNTGELFF; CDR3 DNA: TGTGCCAGTAAGGGACAGCTGTTTAACACCGGGGAGCTGTTTTTT
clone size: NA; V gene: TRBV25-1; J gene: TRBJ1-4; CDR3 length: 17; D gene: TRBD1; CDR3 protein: CASSEGGRGRANEKLFF; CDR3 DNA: TGTGCCAGCAGTGAAGGGGGCAGGGGGAGGGCTAATGAAAAACTGTTTTTT
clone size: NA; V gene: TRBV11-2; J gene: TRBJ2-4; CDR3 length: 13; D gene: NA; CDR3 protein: CASSFLHSDIQYF; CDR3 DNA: TGTGCCAGCAGCTTCCTTCATTCGGACATTCAGTACTTC
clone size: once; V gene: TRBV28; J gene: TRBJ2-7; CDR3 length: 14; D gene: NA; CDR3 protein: CASSFGKGSAGQYF; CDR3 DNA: TGTGCCAGCAGTTTTGGAAAGGGTTCAGCTGGGCAGTACTTC
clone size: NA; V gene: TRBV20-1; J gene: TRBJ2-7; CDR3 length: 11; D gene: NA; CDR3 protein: CSARPSYEQYF; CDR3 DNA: TGCAGTGCTAGACCATCCTACGAGCAGTACTTC
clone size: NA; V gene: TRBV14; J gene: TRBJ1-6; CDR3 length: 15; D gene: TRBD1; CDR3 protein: CASSLGQGRGSPLHF; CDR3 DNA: TGTGCCAGCAGCCTTGGACAGGGACGCGGATCACCCCTCCACTTT